This TCR beta chain was found in a study of T cells in localized non-small cell lung cancer. Study findings and constraints: Measurement of T cell clonality placed uninvolved adjacent lung highest, above the level in tumor. A denser population of T cells in blood accompanied longer overall survival. A median approximately 59 of the top 100 tumor clones appeared in adjacent lung. Because only a single region of the tumor was sequenced, heterogeneity remains possible.

Turning to this clone: Its antigen is not identified.

Per germline, CDR1 GTSNPN and CDR2 SVGIG (reference sequence). The CDR3 sequence is 15 residues long. Trimming removed 3 bases from V and 4 bases from J; junction bases left unmatched: 9. The protocol was immunoSEQ multiplex PCR, while the TCRdb copy is restricted to in-frame clones and leaves out a portion. The data contain about 78,000 clones, roughly four fifths of them singletons. The V gene is TRBV30, the J gene TRBJ1-5, with 7 bases identical to TRBD1. The source of this sequence is a man between 40 and 70 years old with stage I lung adenocarcinoma. The specimen was peripheral blood, collected before any cancer treatment. The CDR3 reads CAWRAGAGGNQPQHF. CDR3 DNA: TGTGCCTGGAGGGCCGGGGCAGGGGGAAATCAGCCCCAGCATTTT.